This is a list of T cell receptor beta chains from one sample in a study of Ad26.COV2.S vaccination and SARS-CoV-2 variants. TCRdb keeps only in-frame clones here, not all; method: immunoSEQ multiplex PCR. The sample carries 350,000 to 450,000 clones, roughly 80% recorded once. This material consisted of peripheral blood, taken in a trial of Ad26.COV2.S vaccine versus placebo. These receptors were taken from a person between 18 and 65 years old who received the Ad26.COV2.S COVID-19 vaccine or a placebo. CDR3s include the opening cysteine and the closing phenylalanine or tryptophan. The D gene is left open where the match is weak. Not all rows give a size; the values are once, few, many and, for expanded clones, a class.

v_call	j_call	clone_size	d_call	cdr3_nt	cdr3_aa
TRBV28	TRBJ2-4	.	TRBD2	TGTGCCAGCAGTCAGGGACTAGCGGAAAACATTCAGTACTTC	CASSQGLAENIQYF
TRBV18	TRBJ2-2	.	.	TGTGCCAGCTCACCACCGGTTGCGGGGCGGTCCGGGGAGCTGTTTTTT	CASSPPVAGRSGELFF
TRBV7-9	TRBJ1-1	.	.	TGTGCCAGCAGCCCCCAACAGGGATACACTGAAGCTTTCTTT	CASSPQQGYTEAFF
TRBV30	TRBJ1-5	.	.	TGTGCCTGGAGTGTATGGGGCGGTGTTATTGGCAATCAGCCCCAGCATTTT	CAWSVWGGVIGNQPQHF
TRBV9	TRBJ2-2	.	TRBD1	TGTGCCAGCAGCGTAGCGGCTGGGACAGGGAGGGCCACCGGGGAGCTGTTTTTT	CASSVAAGTGRATGELFF
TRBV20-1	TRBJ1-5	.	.	TGCAGTGCTGGGACGGGCAGAACCCAGCATTTT	CSAGTGRTQHF
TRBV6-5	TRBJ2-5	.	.	TGTGCCAGCAGTATCGGACTGCGAGGGACCCAGTACTTC	CASSIGLRGTQYF
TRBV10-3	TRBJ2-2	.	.	TGTGCCATCAGTGAGTGGGGGAGGGAGCTGTTTTTT	CAISEWGRELFF
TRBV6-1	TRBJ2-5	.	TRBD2	TGTGCCAGCAGTGAACGGGGACTAGCCCAAGAGACCCAGTACTTC	CASSERGLAQETQYF
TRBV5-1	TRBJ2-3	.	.	TGCGCCAGCAGCTTGGTACCCGCCTCCACAGATACGCAGTATTTT	CASSLVPASTDTQYF
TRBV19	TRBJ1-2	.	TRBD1	TGTGCCAGTAGTACTGACAGGGGGCATGGCTACACCTTC	CASSTDRGHGYTF
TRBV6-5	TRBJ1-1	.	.	TGTGCCAGCAGCCGACAGTCCGGGACTGAAGCTTTCTTT	CASSRQSGTEAFF
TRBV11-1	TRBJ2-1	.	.	TGTGCCAGCAGCCCCGGGGAGCAGAATGAGCAGTTCTTC	CASSPGEQNEQFF
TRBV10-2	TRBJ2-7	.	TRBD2	TGCGCCAGCAGTGAGTCGATGTCTCTAGCGGCCTACGAGCAGTACTTC	CASSESMSLAAYEQYF
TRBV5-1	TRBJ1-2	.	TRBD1	TGCGCCAGCAGCGACGGACAGGGAATTGGCTACACCTTC	CASSDGQGIGYTF
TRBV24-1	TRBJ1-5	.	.	TGTGCCACCAGTGATTCCATTGGTCAGCCCCAGCATTTT	CATSDSIGQPQHF
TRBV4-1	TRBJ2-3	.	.	TGCGCCAGCAGCTCCAAAGGGGGCGGGGGCACAGATACGCAGTATTTT	CASSSKGGGGTDTQYF
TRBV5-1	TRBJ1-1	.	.	TGCGCCAGCAGCTTGGAGGGGAACGCTGAAGCTTTCTTT	CASSLEGNAEAFF
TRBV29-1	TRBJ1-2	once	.	TGCAGCGGCGGACCAAACGGTGGCTACACCTTC	CSGGPNGGYTF
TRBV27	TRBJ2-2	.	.	TGTGCCAGCAGTTTCAGGAGCGGGGAGCTGTTTTTT	CASSFRSGELFF